This T cell receptor beta chain stems from a study of cytomegalovirus exposure and HLA in healthy donors (TCRdb year 2017). Context from the whole study: An earlier analysis of 587 of the donors reported around 280 Gb of sequence data and 95 million to 140 million unique TCR beta sequences obtained from about 170 million T cells. Approximately 330 gigabases of sequencing data and 75 million to 85 million unique TCR sequences made up an early release that covered roughly 670 HLA-typed donors. Of the 350 to 450 genotyped donors, roughly 85% fell in the genetic ancestry cluster associated with self-reported Caucasian donors. All discovery cohort repertoires had been generated on a single sequencing platform. Across 300 to 500 genotyped donors of the cohort, an average of roughly 200,000 unique TCR beta nucleotide sequences per donor were sequenced, and approximately 19% of those sequences were non-productive. In an earlier analysis of 587 of the donors, high-throughput TCR beta sequencing was used to judge whether each TCR beta V gene segment behaved as functional or pseudogenic. Both class I and class II loci were covered by HLA typing, at four-digit resolution. The number of typed donors differed by locus: about 620-630 for A, B, C, DRB1 and DQB1; some 500 for DQA1; some 590 for DPA1; and 400 to 480 for DPB1. Using immunosequencing, the study profiled T cell repertoires from around 670 subjects and related those repertoires to cytomegalovirus serostatus. To study patterns of TCR occurrence, a later analysis re-analyzed previously published TCR beta repertoires from 550 to 800 donors and added high-resolution HLA genotyping. The study aimed to test whether signatures of past pathogen exposure could be identified by cataloging public T cell receptors. Alongside the repertoire data, information on donor age, sex, ethnicity and CMV serostatus was compiled. A separate validation cohort of approximately 120 different subjects was used in addition to the roughly 700-subject first cohort. Roughly 5 DR-DQ haplotypes were handled as single units for association and clustering, since linkage in the cohort was strong. To predict cytomegalovirus infection status, the study combined high-throughput TCR immunosequencing, statistical association of individual TCRs with disease status, and machine learning. In the later analysis, no new phenotypic data were used to find candidate immune exposures; instead, reliance was placed on TCR beta sequences and their occurrence across donors. A later genetic analysis used genome-wide SNP genotypes for about 60% of the 666 donors, treating that subset as a discovery cohort. Study-wide findings and limitations: HLA typing was unavailable for some donors at each locus, so association tests used only the typed subset. A few of the identified cytomegalovirus-associated TCR beta chains were confirmed in vitro to be specific for cytomegalovirus antigens. According to a later analysis, parvovirus B19, influenza, CMV and Epstein-Barr virus appeared linked to several top co-occurrence clusters. Linkage disequilibrium might explain the correlated functional status among segregating V segments, but an unknown experimental factor could not be ruled out. Strong co-occurrence of HLA alleles, especially DR and DQ, made assigning TCR associations to individual alleles difficult. A group of highly shared sequence variants was considered likely to be a technical artifact of the sequencing pipeline. A later analysis found that HLA-associated TCR beta chains were more clonally expanded and had lower generation probabilities than equally common non-associated chains. A further reported finding was that TCR beta sequences accurately predicted the HLA-A and HLA-B alleles for most subjects in the first cohort. Broadly in line with IMGT annotations, most TCR beta V segments showed up in productive rearrangements about 87% or about 30% of the time in an earlier analysis of about 500 of the donors. Presence/absence analyses assumed roughly uniform sequencing depth across donors, an assumption that may not hold. While some public TCRs were present in many individuals, most TCR sequences turned up only very rarely across donors. Some IMGT-functional V segments, including TRBV6-2 and TRBV6-3, could not be told apart with the 87-base-pair reads, so those segments were excluded. Because counts were too low, seventeen rarely observed V segments, including chromosome 9 orphons, were excluded from the earlier analysis of some 540 of the donors. The authors suggested that the approach could potentially be extended to other disease states and immunological phenotypes. An association between a missense DCLRE1C variant and V-gene and J-gene trimming of TCR beta chains was found in a later genetic analysis and replicated in an independent cohort. In a later genetic analysis, fewer N-insertions in productive TCRs were reported among donors in an Asian-associated ancestry cluster than the roughly 640-donor mean. The cohort was sequenced for TCR beta chains only, and without alpha or paired-chain data the features that could be detected were limited. CMV serostatus was the only immune exposure information available for the cohort. The classifier was reported to diagnose cytomegalovirus status with high specificity and sensitivity in both the original and validation cohorts. In the study, around 160 TCR beta chains were listed as associated with cytomegalovirus. Most CMV-associated TCR beta chains appeared to be HLA-restricted in a later analysis, and the HLA associations seemed to be driven largely by CMV exposure. A later analysis found that TCR association rates varied across HLA loci, with DRB1 alleles showing the most associated TCRs and HLA-C alleles the fewest. A later analysis associated approximately 17,000 TCR beta sequences with specific HLA alleles at a false discovery rate of 0.05.

The cohort was made up of 500 to 800 healthy bone marrow donors. At the time of sampling, all cohort members were nominally healthy, though unrecorded immune exposures were likely present. The donor tested CMV seropositive, placing the donor among the approximately 310 seropositive members of the cohort. A peripheral blood sample was provided by each donor, and peripheral blood mononuclear cells were used for TCR beta sequencing. The Qiagen DNeasy Blood Extraction Kit was used to extract genomic DNA from the blood cell samples. Per the germline V gene, SGHTA is the CDR1 and FQGNSA is the CDR2. From cysteine to phenylalanine, the CDR3 is 18 amino acids long. The kept DNA is CDR3 alone, 54 bases in frame from the first base. Trimming removed 5 bases from V and 7 bases from J; the gene matches leave 15 bases unexplained. Library preparation employed the immunoSEQ multiplex PCR assay. The multiplex PCR relied on a mix of 60 forward primers for TCR Vbeta segments and 13 reverse primers for TCR Jbeta segments. A multiplex PCR assay on genomic DNA amplified the CDR3 region of rearranged TCR beta genes. The amplified TCR beta libraries were sequenced on the Illumina HiSeq System as 87-base-pair reads. The paper's data handling went like this. In a later analysis, tens of millions of unique TCR beta chains were counted across the approximately 640 repertoires, and some 10 million of these chains were shared by at least two donors. A nearest-neighbor algorithm error-corrected the raw reads and collapsed the reads into unique sequences, merging closely related sequences to remove PCR and sequencing errors. Alignment of CDR3 sequences to IMGT reference sequences was used to assign V, D and J gene segments. For a sequence to be retained, a match of at least six nucleotides was required to both a V gene segment and a J gene segment. Rearrangements were classified as productive when the CDR3 lacked stop codons and remained in frame with V and J, and all other rearrangements were classified as non-productive. Following IMGT convention, CDR3 was defined as the stretch from the second conserved V-encoded cysteine up to the conserved J-encoded phenylalanine. The earlier analysis of 587 of the donors excluded any sequence lacking an unambiguous match to a single V gene segment. In an earlier analysis of 587 of the donors, a V segment was called functional when productive rearrangements were above 56.7%, and segregating when the standard deviation between donors exceeded 5%. A statistical classification framework was built for diagnosing cytomegalovirus status from the catalog of TCR beta chain sequences. V and J gene assignment, in a later analysis, came from comparing TCR nucleotide sequences with IMGT/GENE-DB human TR gene sequences. A later analysis assigned CDR3 sequences and most-parsimonious VDJ recombination scenarios with the TCRdist pipeline. A later analysis defined each TCR beta chain by its CDR3 amino acid sequence plus V-gene family, and excluded reads lacking a unique V-gene family. In a later analysis, approximately 590 highly shared, low-generation-probability nucleotide sequences were removed to address suspected cross-contamination and a sequencing artifact. In a later analysis, a clonal expansion index for each public chain was calculated from normalized within-repertoire ranks of inferred template counts. In a later analysis, generation probabilities were computed with a VDJ recombination model fitted to out-of-frame rearrangements, and the resulting probabilities were checked against IGoR. In a later analysis, TCR-TCR, TCR-HLA and TCR-CMV co-occurrence was scored with hypergeometric tests, and a repertoire-size bias correction was applied to TCR pairs. To estimate false discovery rates, a later analysis permuted the HLA or CMV assignments 20 times. In a later analysis, co-occurring TCRs were grouped with DBSCAN, and TCRdist sequence similarity was added when clustering was performed within HLA-allele-positive subsets. For co-occurrence clustering, repertoires with fewer than 30,000 or more than 120,000 public chains were excluded, along with roughly five repertoires with anomalous nucleotide sharing. Not all clones reach the TCRdb copy of this immuneACCESS table, which keeps in-frame sequences only. Checked studies attribute under half of the gap to unresolved V genes and leave the rest unexplained. The D gene and trimming were derived from the DNA, and the V and J assignments and clone size from that table. Present in this sample are about 150,000 clones, 82% of which were seen just once. Jointly, the top ten make up under 8.5% of the sample.

A word on this clone: Its antigen target is currently unknown. Base qualities were left out, and no much larger clone turns up one base away.

The sequence derives from a woman aged 45-65 years in good health and CMV-seropositive. Sequencing used PBMCs. Recombination joined TRBV7-2 with TRBJ1-6; 9 junctional bases match TRBD1. Read as DNA, the sequence is TGTGCCAGCAGCCGAGGGGGGGGACAGGGATGGAAGAATTCACCCCTCCACTTT. Protein translation: CASSRGGGQGWKNSPLHF.